Each of the 20 T cell receptor beta chains below was sequenced from the same sample in a study of T cells in Graves' hyperthyroidism and ophthalmopathy. Amplification targeted TCR beta CDR3 regions from RNA transcripts. The HTBI primer set served for first-round RT-PCR of the TCR CDR3. One entry per CDR3 protein, called by TCRdb with MiXCR from the multiplex PCR reads. There are about 590,000 distinct CDR3 sequences in the sample; 15% to 19% occur only once, and about 7% lies in the top ten. The sequenced sample consisted of blood. The receptors come from a woman in her twenties or thirties with Graves' hyperthyroidism.

The V and J genes are TRBV18 and TRBJ2-1; D possibly corresponds to TRBD1 (5 bases). The germline V gene has CDR1 KGHSH and CDR2 LQKENI. Between the trimmed V and J ends, which lost 0 bases and 5 bases, there was a span of 11 bases. The CDR3 sequence is 15 residues long. CDR3 region: CASSPPRQLDNEQFF. The DNA of the CDR3 is TGTGCCAGCTCACCACCCCGACAGTTGGACAATGAGCAGTTCTTC.

This clonotype appeared many times. This sequence joins TRBV27 and TRBJ1-1; D might be TRBD1 (6 bases). The CDR3 contains 12 residues. Trimming stripped 6 bases from V and 9 bases from J, with 14 bases between. Germline CDR1 reads MNHEY; CDR2 reads SMNVEV (reference sequence). DNA of the CDR3: TGTGCCAGCAGCCAGGGAAGGGGGAAAGCTTTCTTT. As protein: CASSQGRGKAFF.

The rearrangement links TRBV2 to TRBJ1-1, with 7 bases fitting TRBD1. CDR1 and CDR2 from the germline V gene are SNHLY and FYNNEI. The CDR3 has 16 residues. V lost 1 base to trimming and J lost 0 bases; unmatched junction nucleotides: 5. CDR3 amino acids: CASSEGAGTVNTEAFF. The CDR3 DNA sequence: TGTGCCAGCAGTGAAGGGGCCGGGACAGTGAACACTGAAGCTTTCTTT.

About this clonotype itself: A much larger clone differs by one base, so this may be a read error. The genes are TRBV5-6 and TRBJ2-6; no clear D gene. The ends were cut back, 6 bases at V and 0 bases at J, with 1 base in the middle. This CDR3 region has 12 residues. Germline CDR1 and CDR2: SGHDT and YYEEEE. The chain's CDR3 is CASNSGANVLTF. Written as DNA, the CDR3 is TGTGCCAGCAACTCTGGGGCCAACGTCCTGACTTTC.

This chain uses TRBV15 with TRBJ2-7, with D perhaps being TRBD1 or TRBD2 (5 bases each). CDR1 LNHNV and CDR2 YYDKDF come from the germline V gene (reference sequence). V was clipped by 0 bases and J by 2 bases, with 14 bases between them. The CDR3 sequence is 16 residues long. The CDR3 DNA follows: TGTGCCACCAGCAGAGAACGGGGCCAATCGCCCTACGAGCAGTACTTC. This encodes CATSRERGQSPYEQYF. Looking up the rest from reference TRBV15 and TRBJ2-7 gives the full variable domain: DAMVIQNPRYQVTQFGKPVTLSCSQTLNHNVMYWYQQKSSQAPKLLFHYYDKDFNNEADTPDNFQSRRPNTSFCFLDIRSPGLGDTAMYLCATSRERGQSPYEQYFGPGTRLTVT.

The gene calls are TRBV20-1 and TRBJ2-1; 9 nucleotides agree with TRBD2. This CDR3 contains 14 residues. The germline V gene has CDR1 DFQATT and CDR2 SNEGSKA (reference sequence). The J segment lost 4 bases and the V segment lost 4 bases, leaving 5 bases of the junction unmatched. This CDR3 reads CSANSGGGYNEQFF. The CDR3 DNA sequence: TGCAGTGCTAATAGCGGGGGCGGGTACAATGAGCAGTTCTTC.

On this clonotype itself: A single base separates this from a much larger clone, so it may be a read error. This chain joins TRBV6-1 and TRBJ2-4; TRBD1 matches at 9 bases. J was trimmed by 8 bases and V by 8 bases; bases with no gene match: 10. The CDR3 extends over 14 amino acids. The germline CDR1 and CDR2 sequences are MNHNS and SASEGT. CDR3: CASSGTGCPDIQYF. The CDR3 DNA follows: TGTGCCAGCTCTGGGACAGGGTGCCCAGACATTCAGTACTTC.

This clonotype was seen many times. The rearrangement joins TRBV6-2 or TRBV6-3 to TRBJ2-7, with TRBD2 matching 11 bases. Losses at the gene ends were 2 bases for V and 3 bases for J; bases not matched to a gene: 0. In germline, CDR1 is MNHEY, CDR2 SVGEGT. The length of the CDR3 is 14 residues. CDR3 protein: CASSYGTSGYEQYF. The CDR3 bases are TGTGCCAGCAGTTACGGGACTAGCGGCTACGAGCAGTACTTC.

This clonotype was observed a handful of times. V is TRBV19 and J is TRBJ2-1, with 9 bases matching TRBD1. The V gene end was trimmed by 6 bases and the J gene end by 4 bases; junction bases not matched to a gene: 4. CDR3 length equals 14 residues. Germline-derived CDR1 and CDR2 are LNHDA and SQIVND (reference sequence). Written as DNA, the CDR3 is TGTGCCAGTAGATTAGGACAGGGGTACAATGAGCAGTTCTTC. Its translation: CASRLGQGYNEQFF.

This clonotype was detected many times. This rearrangement joins TRBV20-1 to TRBJ2-1; D remains ambiguous. The germline V gene has CDR1 DFQATT and CDR2 SNEGSKA (reference sequence). The CDR3 has 10 amino acids. V lost 3 bases to trimming and J lost 7 bases, with 4 bases between them. The CDR3 is CSASLNEQFF. CDR3 nucleotide sequence: TGCAGTGCTAGTTTAAATGAGCAGTTCTTC.

This sequence joins TRBV5-1 and TRBJ2-1; 10 positions match TRBD2. The CDR3 consists of 17 residues. Germline CDR1 SGHRS, CDR2 YFSETQ. Unmatched junction bases numbered 12, after V lost 3 bases and J lost 6 bases. CDR3 sequence reads: CASSSPPLAGVRNEQFF. DNA for the CDR3: TGCGCCAGCAGCTCCCCCCCCCTAGCGGGAGTCCGCAATGAGCAGTTCTTC.

This clonotype came up many times. The J gene is TRBJ2-1, the V gene TRBV27; unclear D gene. The CDR3 has 15 residues. CDR1 and CDR2 (germline): MNHEY, SMNVEV (reference sequence). V gave up 10 bases and J gave up 0 bases, with 16 bases separating them. The CDR3 DNA reads TGTGCCATCGGTCGAGGACGGAGCTCCTACAATGAGCAGTTCTTC. This translates into CAIGRGRSSYNEQFF.

Points on this clonotype: Given the absence of the conserved phenylalanine or tryptophan at the CDR3 end, a read error is likely. The chain is built from TRBV14 and TRBJ2-7, with 7 bases aligning to TRBD1. After removal of 1 base from V and 2 bases from J, the junction contained 8 bases not matched to a gene. Per germline, CDR1 SGHDN and CDR2 FVKESK. This CDR3 has 16 amino acids. The CDR3 region has the DNA TGTGCCAGCAGCCAAGTCGCCGGGACAGATACCTACGAGCAGTACCTC. Translated, it gives CASSQVAGTDTYEQYL.

The J gene is TRBJ1-1, the V gene TRBV9; the D is unclear. The CDR3 loop spans 15 amino acids. Trimming cost V 4 bases and J 1 base, with 14 bases left between them. Per the germline V gene, CDR1 is SGDLS and CDR2 is YYNGEE. The CDR3 bases are TGTGCCAGCAGCCCAAGCCTGAATACGAACACTGAAGCTTTCTTT. It yields the protein CASSPSLNTNTEAFF.

The chain employs TRBV5-1 and TRBJ2-1; either TRBD1 or TRBD2 may fit D (6 bases each). The CDR3 is 15 residues long. V was cut by 0 bases and J by 10 bases, with 17 bases left in between. Per germline, CDR1 SGHRS and CDR2 YFSETQ. The chain's CDR3 is CASSLDGGGAREQFF. CDR3 DNA: TGCGCCAGCAGCTTGGACGGGGGCGGGGCAAGGGAGCAGTTCTTC.

This clonotype has at least ten counts. The V gene is TRBV3-1, the J gene TRBJ1-1, with D unclear. The germline V and J ends were trimmed by 0 bases and 12 bases, with 11 bases remaining between them. Germline CDR1 is LGHDT and CDR2 is YNNKEL (reference sequence). The CDR3 is 12 amino acids. The CDR3 DNA reads TGTGCCAGCAGCCAAGAAGGTCTTAACACTTTCTTT. This codes for CASSQEGLNTFF.

The J gene is TRBJ2-3, the V gene TRBV19; D is unresolved. Germline V gene data show CDR1 as LNHDA and CDR2 as SQIVND (reference sequence). V lost 8 bases and J lost 3, with 12 bases in between. The CDR3 length is 13 residues. The CDR3 sequence: CASGGVPTDTQYF. In DNA, the CDR3 is TGTGCCAGTGGTGGAGTCCCAACAGATACGCAGTATTTT.

This clonotype came up a few times. The rearrangement joins TRBV27 to TRBJ2-3; TRBD1 matches at 9 bases. V was pared by 6 bases and J by 0 bases, with 13 bases of the junction left unmatched. The germline gives CDR1 MNHEY, CDR2 SMNVEV (reference sequence). This CDR3 has 18 amino acids. CDR3 in amino acids: CASRMGQGKRKSTDTQYF. DNA of the CDR3: TGTGCCAGCAGGATGGGACAGGGCAAGCGGAAAAGCACAGATACGCAGTATTTT.

With regard to this clonotype: Since a much larger clone is just one base distant, this may be a read error. This rearrangement joins TRBV11-2 to TRBJ1-4; a weak D match, TRBD1 (6 bases). V lost 4 bases and J lost 7, with 13 bases in between. The CDR3 runs 14 residues. Germline-derived CDR1 and CDR2 are SGHAT and FQNNGV. In nucleotides, the CDR3 is TGTGCCAGCAGCTCAGGGGTAGCCAGTGAAAAACTGTTTTTT. This encodes CASSSGVASEKLFF.

Only a few counts were recorded for this clonotype. The chain carries TRBV28 and TRBJ2-5; 11 bases agree with TRBD2. V lost 6 bases to trimming and J lost 2 bases; unmatched junction nucleotides: 8. This CDR3 region has 16 residues. CDR1 MDHEN and CDR2 SYDVKM come from the germline V gene. DNA of the CDR3: TGTGCCAGCAGCTTTATCGGGACTAGCGGACAAGAGACCCAGTACTTC. Protein sequence: CASSFIGTSGQETQYF. Drawing the rest from reference TRBV28 and TRBJ2-5, the complete variable domain is DVKVTQSSRYLVKRTGEKVFLECVQDMDHENMFWYRQDPGLGLRLIYFSYDVKMKEKGDIPEGYSVSREKKERFSLILESASTNQTSMYLCASSFIGTSGQETQYFGPGTRLLVL.